The clone carrying this TCR beta chain was picked up one time. Assay: immunoSEQ multiplex PCR; the TCRdb copy retains only in-frame clones and omits some. Among some 120,000 clones listed, 80% to 95% were seen once. The record originates from a study of blood T cell repertoires in COVID-19. Trimming took 0 bases from V and 3 from J, leaving 8 bases between them. CDR3 size: 14 residues. Germline values: CDR1 MGHRA, CDR2 YSYEKL. The TCR originated in a man aged 45-60 years with COVID-19, enrolled during active disease. Specimen: peripheral blood. This chain links TRBV4-1 with TRBJ1-1; D uncertain. In nucleotides, the CDR3 is TGCGCCAGCAGCCAAGAACTGCAGGACACTGAAGCTTTCTTT. Protein sequence: CASSQELQDTEAFF.